A single TCR beta chain is shown here with its context. Here immunoSEQ multiplex PCR was the method, and the copy in TCRdb shows in-frame clones only, minus some. The sample consists of tens of thousands of clones, roughly 80% of them appearing once. The data originate from a study of blood T cell repertoires in COVID-19. The TCR originated in a human donor in a cohort sampled during active or convalescent COVID-19. The sample consisted of peripheral blood.

The CDR3: CASSQEGGRTGVGETQYF. Written as DNA, the CDR3 is TGTGCCAGCAGCCAAGAAGGCGGTCGGACGGGAGTAGGAGAGACCCAGTACTTC. This chain uses TRBV3-1 (or the pseudogene TRBV3-2) with TRBJ2-5, with D maybe TRBD2 (6 bases). Per the germline V gene, CDR1 is LGHDT and CDR2 is YNNKEL (reference sequence). Trimming stripped 0 bases from V and 4 bases from J, with 21 bases between. The CDR3 has 18 amino acids.